Each of the 31 T cell receptor beta chains below was sequenced from the same sample in a study of cytomegalovirus exposure and HLA in healthy donors. The PCR used 60 Vbeta and 13 Jbeta primers. Measured with immunoSEQ multiplex PCR; TCRdb has only the in-frame clones, and not every one. This table holds some 89,000 clones, 81% found once. The sequencing sample was made of PBMCs. The receptors here all came from a woman between 25 and 40 years old in good health and CMV-seronegative.

This chain links TRBV5-1 with TRBJ2-7; weak D call: TRBD2 (6 bases). CDR3 length equals 16 residues. V lost 0 bases and J 2 bases, leaving 15 bases between the germline ends. The germline V gene has CDR1 SGHRS and CDR2 YFSETQ. CDR3 protein: CASSLVTGESPYEQYF. For the CDR3, the DNA is TGCGCCAGCAGCTTGGTAACGGGGGAGTCCCCCTACGAGCAGTACTTC.

This clone was observed once. This chain connects TRBV7-2 to TRBJ2-3, with TRBD2 as a possible D gene (6 bases). This CDR3 spans 15 amino acids. CDR1 SGHTA and CDR2 FQGNSA come from the germline V gene. V was clipped by 0 bases and J by 2 bases, with 9 bases between them. This chain's CDR3 is CASSLAGLPTDTQYF. In DNA form, the CDR3 reads TGTGCCAGCAGCTTAGCGGGACTTCCCACAGATACGCAGTATTTT. Together with reference TRBV7-2 and TRBJ2-3, the CDR3 gives the full variable domain: GAGVSQSPSNKVTEKGKDVELRCDPISGHTALYWYRQSLGQGLEFLIYFQGNSAPDKSGLPSDRFSAERTGGSVSTLTIQRTQQEDSAVYLCASSLAGLPTDTQYFGPGTRLTVL.

The gene calls are TRBV28 and TRBJ1-6; the match to TRBD1 covers 9 bases. The CDR3 loop spans 17 amino acids. The trim removed 6 bases at V and 3 bases at J, leaving 9 bases unmatched. Germline V gene sequence: CDR1 MDHEN, CDR2 SYDVKM. The CDR3 nucleotides are TGTGCCAGCAGGGTAACAGGGGGCCGAATCTATAATTCACCCCTCCACTTT. Translated, it gives CASRVTGGRIYNSPLHF.

The chain joins TRBV11-1 to TRBJ2-3; 11 nucleotides match TRBD2. Germline V gene sequence: CDR1 SGHAT, CDR2 FQDESV (reference sequence). The CDR3 totals 16 residues. Trimming removed 1 base from V and 2 bases from J; junction bases left unmatched: 2. CDR3 amino acids: CASSLGLAGYTDTQYF. The CDR3 region has the DNA TGTGCCAGCAGCTTAGGACTAGCGGGGTACACAGATACGCAGTATTTT. The whole variable domain, remainder taken from reference TRBV11-1 and TRBJ2-3, is EAEVAQSPRYKITEKSQAVAFWCDPISGHATLYWYRQILGQGPELLVQFQDESVVDDSQLPKDRFSAERLKGVDSTLKIQPAELGDSAMYLCASSLGLAGYTDTQYFGPGTRLTVL.

The chain recombines TRBV27 with TRBJ2-7, with 8 positions matching TRBD1. The germline gives CDR1 MNHEY, CDR2 SMNVEV (reference sequence). The V segment lost 5 bases and the J segment 1 base; nucleotides outside the gene matches: 19. The CDR3 extends over 19 amino acids. CDR3 in amino acids: CASSPRDRKTDTTSYEQYF. The CDR3 coding sequence is TGTGCCAGCAGTCCCCGGGACAGGAAAACGGACACGACATCCTACGAGCAGTACTTC.

The chain couples TRBV10-3 to TRBJ2-5, with TRBD2 matching over 9 bases. Germline V gene lookup returns CDR1 ENHRY and CDR2 SYGVKD. The V segment lost 3 bases and the J segment 4 bases; nucleotides outside the gene matches: 9. The CDR3 is made up of 16 amino acids. Here the CDR3 DNA reads TGTGCCATCAGTGAATTCTCGGGGCGGGGGGGAGAGACCCAGTACTTC. The encoded protein is CAISEFSGRGGETQYF.

This clone was detected only a few times. The chain couples TRBV11-3 to TRBJ2-7, with D maybe TRBD1 (5 bases). In germline, CDR1 is SGHNT, CDR2 YENEEA. V shed 1 base and J shed 5 bases, with 6 bases lying between them. The CDR3 has 12 residues. The CDR3 reads CASSLGRDEQYF. CDR3 bases: TGTGCCAGCAGCTTAGGCAGGGACGAGCAGTACTTC.

The chain combines TRBV18 with TRBJ1-4; 9 positions agree with TRBD1. The V and J ends lost 3 bases and 5 bases, in that order; junction bases with no gene match: 4. Germline values: CDR1 KGHSH, CDR2 LQKENI. The CDR3 runs 15 residues. CDR3 sequence reads: CASSPPGQGNEKLFF. DNA of the CDR3: TGTGCCAGCTCACCGCCGGGACAGGGAAATGAAAAACTGTTTTTT.

By frequency in the sample, this clone is medium-sized (0.01 to 0.1%). The V gene is TRBV27, the J gene TRBJ2-1; 8 bases agree with TRBD1. CDR1 and CDR2 from the germline V gene are MNHEY and SMNVEV (reference sequence). This CDR3 spans 14 amino acids. V lost 6 bases, J lost 5 bases, and 6 bases stayed unmatched. CDR3 nucleotides: TGTGCCAGCAGCCCCGGGACAGGAAACAATGAGCAGTTCTTC. As protein: CASSPGTGNNEQFF.

The V and J genes are TRBV5-1 and TRBJ2-1; D gene uncertain. CDR3 length: 13 amino acids. Germline loops: CDR1 SGHRS, CDR2 YFSETQ. The V end was cut by 1 base, the J end by 5 bases, with 7 bases between. For the CDR3, the DNA is TGCGCCAGCAGCTTGCGGTTGGACAATGAGCAGTTCTTC. This translates into CASSLRLDNEQFF.

This chain joins TRBV2 and TRBJ2-7; D call uncertain. The CDR3 length is 12 residues. CDR1 and CDR2 (germline): SNHLY, FYNNEI. V was pared by 2 bases and J by 10 bases, with 12 bases between. CDR3 sequence (DNA): TGTGCCAGCAGTGAACCCCCCCAGGCCCAGTACTTC. This codes for CASSEPPQAQYF.

This clone was recorded only once. The CDR3 sequence is CASSSYKAGNSEQYF. CDR3 nucleotides: TGTGCCAGCAGTTCCTACAAGGCGGGGAACTCCGAGCAGTACTTC. This chain connects TRBV27 to TRBJ2-7; D is perhaps TRBD2 (6 bases). The CDR3 runs 15 residues. V was clipped by 4 bases and J by 6 bases, with 19 bases between them. Germline CDR1 MNHEY, CDR2 SMNVEV (reference sequence).

Comment on this clone: At one end, the junction sequence differs from germline, possibly due to a read error. V gene TRBV7-9 combines with J gene TRBJ1-3; tentative D call: TRBD1 (5 bases). CDR3 size: 15 residues. Looked up from germline, CDR1 is SEHNR and CDR2 is FQNEAQ (reference sequence). The CDR3 region is CSSSSWTGGLNTIYF. The CDR3 nucleotides are TGTTCCAGCAGCTCCTGGACCGGGGGGTTAAACACCATATATTTT.

The chain has TRBV16 and TRBJ1-2; D gene unclear. The CDR3 consists of 15 residues. The germline CDR1 and CDR2 sequences are KGHSY and FQNENV. V was cut by 1 base and J by 2 bases, with 11 bases left in between. CDR3 DNA sequence: TGTGCCAGCAGCCAATTTGGCCAGGCAAACTATGGCTACACCTTC. It specifies CASSQFGQANYGYTF. Supplemented by reference TRBV16 and TRBJ1-2, the full variable domain reads GEEVAQTPKHLVRGEGQKAKLYCAPIKGHSYVFWYQQVLKNEFKFLISFQNENVFDETGMPKERFSAKCLPNSPCSLEIQATKLEDSAVYFCASSQFGQANYGYTFGSGTRLTVV.

In regard to this clone: Relative to the germline gene, one junction end is altered; a read error may explain this. The V and J genes are TRBV7-7 and TRBJ2-5, with a weak D call TRBD1 (6 bases). Germline V CDR1 and CDR2: SSHAT, FNYEAQ (reference sequence). The CDR3 is made up of 14 amino acids. Here the CDR3 reads CASSLAMGQGTQYF. Here the CDR3 DNA reads TGTGCTAGCAGCTTAGCGATGGGACAAGGGACCCAGTACTTC.

This clone was counted only a few times. The chain recombines TRBV28 with TRBJ2-5; TRBD2 is a possible D gene (6 bases). This CDR3 has 12 residues. Germline values: CDR1 MDHEN, CDR2 SYDVKM. The V end lost 6 bases, the J end lost 6 bases, and 11 bases lay between the germline ends. CDR3 amino acids: CASRPTSQTQYF. CDR3 DNA: TGTGCCAGCAGACCAACTAGCCAGACCCAGTACTTC.

This rearrangement joins TRBV28 to TRBJ2-7; D perhaps matches TRBD1 (6 bases). The CDR3 extends over 16 amino acids. V was cut by 7 bases and J by 0 bases, with 19 bases left in between. In germline, CDR1 is MDHEN, CDR2 SYDVKM. CDR3 sequence reads: CASTSPGTLSSYEQYF. CDR3 DNA: TGTGCCAGCACCAGTCCCGGGACACTGAGCTCCTACGAGCAGTACTTC.

J is TRBJ1-6 and V is TRBV28, with D maybe TRBD1 (6 bases). Trimming took 3 bases from V and 0 from J, leaving 30 bases between them. Looked up from germline, CDR1 is MDHEN and CDR2 is SYDVKM. The CDR3 runs to 23 residues. Here the CDR3 reads CASSFRGGGALGSFFSYNSPLHF. CDR3 coding DNA: TGTGCCAGCAGTTTTCGGGGGGGCGGGGCACTGGGTTCCTTTTTCTCCTATAATTCACCCCTCCACTTT.

V gene TRBV19 combines with J gene TRBJ2-1, with 7 bases lining up with TRBD2. J lost 4 bases, V lost 7 bases, and 13 bases had no gene match. This CDR3 is built from 16 residues. CDR1 and CDR2 (germline): LNHDA, SQIVND (reference sequence). The CDR3 region is CASIGSGQVSYNEQFF. The CDR3 nucleotides read TGTGCCAGTATTGGTAGCGGGCAAGTTTCTTACAATGAGCAGTTCTTC.

This chain joins TRBV5-6 and TRBJ2-5, with 7 bases matching TRBD2. The J call may be faulty, since TRBJ2-7 better matches the DNA end. Germline CDR1 SGHDT, CDR2 YYEEEE. This CDR3 has 15 residues. The CDR3 DNA is TGTGCCAGCAGCCCCAAGGGAGGGAGATCCTACGAGCAGTACTTC. Its translation is CASSPKGGRSYEQYF.

The chain is built from TRBV2 and TRBJ2-7, with TRBD2 matching 12 bases. V shed 6 bases and J 6 bases; nucleotides not matched to a gene: 0. This CDR3 is built from 12 residues. Looked up from germline, CDR1 is SNHLY and CDR2 is FYNNEI. CDR3 in amino acids: CASRTSGSEQYF. The CDR3 DNA follows: TGTGCCAGCAGGACTAGCGGGAGCGAGCAGTACTTC.

The chain carries TRBV7-9 and TRBJ1-4; unclear D gene. There are 15 residues in the CDR3. Germline V gene data show CDR1 as SEHNR and CDR2 as FQNEAQ (reference sequence). V was cut by 1 base and J by 3 bases, with 9 bases left in between. CDR3 sequence reads: CASSLDPGANEKLFF. CDR3 coding DNA: TGTGCCAGCAGCTTAGATCCCGGGGCTAATGAAAAACTGTTTTTT.

The rearrangement joins TRBV18 to TRBJ1-1; D is unclear. The CDR3 covers 15 residues. Germline V gene data show CDR1 as KGHSH and CDR2 as LQKENI. V lost 10 bases and J lost 4, with 22 bases in between. The chain's CDR3 is CATSGSSMRGTEAFF. In DNA, the CDR3 is TGTGCCACCTCCGGGTCCAGTATGCGCGGCACTGAAGCTTTCTTT.

This clone was seen a few times. The J gene is TRBJ2-1, the V gene TRBV13, with 11 nucleotides matching TRBD2. Germline V gives CDR1 PRHDT, CDR2 FYEKMQ (reference sequence). The V and J ends lost 1 base and 4 bases, in that order; junction bases with no gene match: 9. The CDR3 has 18 residues. CDR3 sequence: CASSLVGVAGGLYNEQFF. For the CDR3, the DNA is TGTGCCAGCAGCTTAGTAGGAGTAGCGGGAGGGCTATACAATGAGCAGTTCTTC.

The CDR3 DNA follows: TGTGCCAGCAGTTTAGTGGGACAGGGGGCAACTAATGAAAAACTGTTTTTT. This gives the protein CASSLVGQGATNEKLFF. The J gene is TRBJ1-4, the V gene TRBV27; 11 bases agree with TRBD1. CDR1 and CDR2 from the germline V gene are MNHEY and SMNVEV (reference sequence). Trimming cost V 2 bases and J 0 bases; bases outside gene matches: 2. The CDR3 covers 17 residues.

The chain combines TRBV7-2 with TRBJ1-2; TRBD1 agrees at 8 bases. The CDR3 runs to 14 residues. V was pared by 1 base and J by 4 bases, with 2 bases of the junction left unmatched. Germline CDR1 is SGHTA and CDR2 is FQGNSA. DNA for the CDR3: TGTGCCAGCAGCTTAGGGACAGGGACCTATGGCTACACCTTC. Encoded protein: CASSLGTGTYGYTF.

The table lists this clone with a count of one. The rearrangement joins TRBV5-8 to TRBJ2-1; 8 bases agree with TRBD2. The CDR3 is 15 residues long. V was pared by 3 bases and J by 8 bases, with 10 bases of the junction left unmatched. The germline CDR1 and CDR2 sequences are SGHTS and YDEGEE. CDR3 DNA sequence: TGTGCCAGCAGCTCCTGGAAGCGGGGGCGGGATGAGCAGTTCTTC. This sequence encodes CASSSWKRGRDEQFF.

V gene TRBV18 combines with J gene TRBJ1-5; no clear D gene. There are 14 residues in the CDR3. Germline V gene data show CDR1 as KGHSH and CDR2 as LQKENI. Trimming left V 1 base short and J 3 bases short, with 7 bases between. The DNA for the CDR3 is TGTGCCAGCTCACCACGGCCGCACAATCAGCCCCAGCATTTT. This sequence encodes CASSPRPHNQPQHF.

The chain joins TRBV6-5 to TRBJ1-2; D is perhaps TRBD1 (6 bases). Per germline, CDR1 MNHEY and CDR2 SVGAGI. The CDR3 is 14 amino acids. V dropped 5 bases and J dropped 2 bases, with 12 bases sitting between them. The CDR3 DNA reads as TGTGCCAGCAGTCCTCTTCAGGGGAACTATGGCTACACCTTC. It specifies CASSPLQGNYGYTF.

Details on this clone: A read error may produce the germline difference seen at one junction end. The rearrangement joins TRBV7-9 to TRBJ2-7, with 12 bases identical to TRBD1. There are 18 residues in the CDR3. In germline, CDR1 is SEHNR, CDR2 FQNEAQ (reference sequence). The CDR3 DNA reads TGTTCCAGCAGCTTAGCCAGGTCTTTTAGGGACAGGGGGCGCGAGCAGTACTTC. Its protein product is CSSSLARSFRDRGREQYF.

The chain uses TRBV15 and TRBJ2-7, with TRBD1 identical over 7 bases. The junction had 15 bases not matched to a gene; V was cut back by 6 bases and J by 4 bases. This CDR3 is built from 16 residues. Germline CDR1 and CDR2: LNHNV and YYDKDF (reference sequence). Written as DNA, the CDR3 is TGTGCCACCAGTTCCCATACAAACAGGGGACCTTACGAGCAGTACTTC. Residues: CATSSHTNRGPYEQYF.